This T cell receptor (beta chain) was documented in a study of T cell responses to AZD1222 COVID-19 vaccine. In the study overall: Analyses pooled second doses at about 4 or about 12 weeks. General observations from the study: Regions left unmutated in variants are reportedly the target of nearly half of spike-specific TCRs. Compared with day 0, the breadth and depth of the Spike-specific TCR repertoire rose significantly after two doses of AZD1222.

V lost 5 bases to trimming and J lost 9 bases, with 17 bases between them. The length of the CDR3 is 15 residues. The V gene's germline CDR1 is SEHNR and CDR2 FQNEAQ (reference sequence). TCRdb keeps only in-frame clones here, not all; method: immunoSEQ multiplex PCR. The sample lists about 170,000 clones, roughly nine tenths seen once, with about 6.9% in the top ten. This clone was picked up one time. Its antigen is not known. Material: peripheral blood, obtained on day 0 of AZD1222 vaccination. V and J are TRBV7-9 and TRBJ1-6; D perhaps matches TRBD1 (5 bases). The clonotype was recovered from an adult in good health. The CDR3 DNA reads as TGTGCCAGCAGCCCTCGGAGCGTCGGGACTTCACCCCTCCACTTT. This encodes CASSPRSVGTSPLHF.